These 10 T cell receptor beta chains were sequenced from one sample in a study of cytomegalovirus exposure and HLA in healthy donors. PCR used 60 Vbeta primers and 13 Jbeta primers. TCRdb's table, derived via immunoSEQ multiplex PCR, lists solely in-frame clones and lacks some. The data hold over 150,000 clones, with 65% to 80% observed a single time. The material sequenced was PBMCs. All receptors come from a woman aged 35 to 49 in good health and CMV-seropositive.

The V gene is TRBV4-2, the J gene TRBJ1-1; D uncertain. Germline assignment: CDR1 LGHNA and CDR2 YNFKEQ. The V end was cut by 4 bases, the J end by 2 bases, with 5 bases between. This CDR3 has 12 residues. CDR3 DNA: TGTGCCAGCAGCCGAGTCAACACTGAAGCTTTCTTT. As protein: CASSRVNTEAFF.

The gene calls are TRBV7-2 and TRBJ1-2; 9 bases agree with TRBD1. Germline trimming cut 5 bases from V and 4 bases from J; bases unmatched to any gene: 5. This CDR3 region has 14 residues. Germline V gives CDR1 SGHTA, CDR2 FQGNSA. The CDR3 DNA is TGTGCCAGCAGCCCGGGACAGGGCACCTATGGCTACACCTTC. It specifies CASSPGQGTYGYTF.

The chain uses TRBV7-2 and TRBJ1-1; 9 nucleotides match TRBD1. Trimming cost V 1 base and J 7 bases; bases outside gene matches: 1. Germline CDR1 is SGHTA and CDR2 is FQGNSA. The CDR3 extends over 13 amino acids. This CDR3 reads CASSLVTGGEAFF. The CDR3 DNA reads TGTGCCAGCAGCTTAGTGACAGGGGGTGAAGCTTTCTTT.

This CDR3 reads CASSIDTTAGNTIYF. In DNA, the CDR3 is TGTGCCAGTAGTATAGATACGACAGCTGGAAACACCATATATTTT. The chain links TRBV19 to TRBJ1-3, with D possibly TRBD1 on 5 matching bases. The germline V and J ends were trimmed by 0 bases and 2 bases, with 8 bases remaining between them. This CDR3 spans 15 amino acids. CDR1 is LNHDA and CDR2 is SQIVND in the germline V gene (reference sequence).

This clone occurred a few times. The rearrangement uses TRBV6-6 and TRBJ2-7; 7 bases agree with TRBD2. Germline V gene sequence: CDR1 MNHNY, CDR2 SVGAGI (reference sequence). V lost 3 bases to trimming and J lost 0 bases; unmatched junction nucleotides: 5. The CDR3 extends over 15 amino acids. CDR3 loop: CASSYHASGSYEQYF. The CDR3 nucleotides read TGTGCCAGCAGTTATCACGCTAGCGGCTCCTACGAGCAGTACTTC.

This rearrangement joins TRBV9 to TRBJ2-2; no clear D gene. The CDR3 sequence is 12 residues long. Trimming cost V 4 bases and J 2 bases, with 3 bases left between them. Germline values: CDR1 SGDLS, CDR2 YYNGEE. The CDR3 DNA is TGTGCCAGCAGCCCTAACACCGGGGAGCTGTTTTTT. Translated, it gives CASSPNTGELFF.

In its sample, this clone was seen a few times. The chain combines TRBV10-3 with TRBJ2-1; 9 bases agree with TRBD2. V lost 0 bases, J lost 9 bases, and 6 bases stayed unmatched. Germline V CDR1 and CDR2: ENHRY, SYGVKD. CDR3 length equals 15 residues. CDR3 amino acids: CAISESGGGDFEQFF. CDR3 bases: TGTGCCATCAGTGAGTCAGGCGGGGGGGATTTTGAGCAGTTCTTC.

A few counts support this clone. The V gene is TRBV29-1, the J gene TRBJ2-3; D perhaps matches TRBD1 (5 bases). Between the trimmed V and J ends, which lost 2 bases and 2 bases, there was a span of 8 bases. This CDR3 spans 13 amino acids. Germline CDR1 SQVTM, CDR2 ANQGSEA. The CDR3 sequence: CSVEKGNTDTQYF. DNA of the CDR3: TGCAGCGTTGAAAAGGGGAACACAGATACGCAGTATTTT.

This clone was seen just once. V usage is TRBV5-8 and J usage is TRBJ2-3; 8 bases are a match to TRBD2. The V and J ends lost 4 bases and 4 bases, in that order; junction bases with no gene match: 11. CDR1 is SGHTS and CDR2 is YDEGEE in the germline V gene. The length of the CDR3 is 16 residues. The CDR3, as DNA: TGTGCCAGCAGCCGGGGGGGGCCCTATCCATCAGATACGCAGTATTTT. This encodes CASSRGGPYPSDTQYF. The variable domain in full, completed from reference TRBV5-8 and TRBJ2-3, reads EAGVTQSPTHLIKTRGQQATLRCSPISGHTSVYWYQQALGLGLQFLLWYDEGEERNRGNFPPRFSGRQFPNYSSELNVNALELEDSALYLCASSRGGPYPSDTQYFGPGTRLTVL.

The chain carries TRBV7-2 and TRBJ1-2, with D perhaps matching TRBD1 (5 bases). The CDR3 is 17 amino acids. The V and J ends lost 3 bases and 8 bases respectively, with 25 bases between them. Germline-derived CDR1 and CDR2 are SGHTA and FQGNSA. CDR3 amino acids: CASSFYTASGREGGYTF. The CDR3 region has the DNA TGTGCCAGCAGCTTCTATACGGCTTCGGGCAGGGAAGGGGGCTACACCTTC.